The TCR beta chain described here comes from a study of CD8+ T cells in alopecia areata. The study's findings and limits: TCRs were shared less clearly across patients than in mice, possibly for HLA-related reasons. Normal scalp had lower clonality than lesional scalp, with alopecia totalis/universalis lesions showing this most strongly. Among the top 100, expanded CD8+ clones, as well as scalp clonality, were significantly decreased by tofacitinib.

As for this clone: Its antigen is unidentified.

The treatment is: oral pan-JAK inhibitor, 5-10 mg twice daily. Germline values: CDR1 SQVTM, CDR2 ANQGSEA. The CDR3 runs 13 residues. Losses at the gene ends were 5 bases for V and 3 bases for J; bases not matched to a gene: 5. Sequencing relied on a cDNA template that was reverse transcribed from extracted RNA. Here immunoSEQ multiplex PCR was the method, and the copy in TCRdb shows in-frame clones only, minus some. The table includes hundreds of thousands of clones, more than 55% detected once. This chain uses TRBV29-1 with TRBJ2-7, with TRBD2 matching over 9 bases. This receptor was identified in a human donor with alopecia areata. The sample was CD4+ T cells sorted from blood, taken between weeks 43 and 45, from a patient treated with tofacitinib. CDR3 bases: TGCAGCGTTTTGGCGGGGGGGTACTACGAGCAGTACTTC. This translates into CSVLAGGYYEQYF.